The TCR beta chain under discussion was sequenced for a study of blood T cells in healthy people across ages. Per the germline V gene, CDR1 is MNHEY and CDR2 is SVGAGI. There are 14 residues in the CDR3. Trimming took off 5 bases at V and 1 base at J, with 11 bases between the two ends. A note on this clonotype: Antigen: not known.

With a J-beta primer mix and a sample-barcoded 5' primer, a second PCR ran roughly 6 to 12 cycles. TCRdb reanalysed the 5' RACE reads using MiXCR and keeps one entry per CDR3 protein. The profile covers 630,000 or so distinct CDR3 sequences, with approximately 30% appearing a single time and more than 15% taken by the ten largest. Broader study findings: TCR beta diversity per million T cells fell roughly linearly with age.

This receptor was taken from a woman aged 80 or over in good health. Sequencing was done on a sample of blood. V and J are TRBV6-5 and TRBJ1-1, with unresolved D. CDR3 region: CASSPRAGNTEAFF. The CDR3 DNA sequence: TGTGCCAGCAGTCCCCGGGCAGGGAACACTGAAGCTTTCTTT.